These 32 T cell receptor beta chains originate from one sample sequenced in a study of shared clonotypes between healthy human individuals. Some clones are missing from TCRdb's copy, which holds only in-frame ones; the method was immunoSEQ multiplex PCR. The table includes 2 million to 2.5 million clones, roughly 91% detected once. Positively selected for CCR7, the CD45RO-negative cells used as naive CD8 cells excluded terminally differentiated effector memory CD45RA+ cells. Specimen: naive CD8+ T cells from PBMCs. The receptor set was obtained from a man aged 18 to 29 in good health. Some clones in this sample may be carry-over from other donors' samples.

The gene calls are TRBV27 and TRBJ2-7, with 8 positions matching TRBD1. Per germline, CDR1 MNHEY and CDR2 SMNVEV (reference sequence). The CDR3 extends over 13 amino acids. V dropped 6 bases and J dropped 4; count of bases not matched to a gene: 5. The CDR3 DNA follows: TGTGCCAGCAGATCCGGGACAGGTTACGAGCAGTACTTC. Protein product: CASRSGTGYEQYF.

This clone was recorded a few times. Other DNA sequences in this specimen translate into the identical CDR3. The chain links TRBV5-6 to TRBJ1-2; D is uncertain. The CDR3 totals 11 residues. Germline CDR1 SGHDT, CDR2 YYEEEE. The V end lost 2 bases, the J end lost 7 bases, and 6 bases lay between the germline ends. Here the CDR3 reads CASSFGGGYTF. The CDR3 DNA is TGTGCCAGCAGCTTCGGAGGTGGCTACACCTTC.

This clone was detected only once. V usage is TRBV4-1 and J usage is TRBJ2-6; D might be TRBD2 (6 bases). With 1 base removed from V and 0 bases from J, the gap between germline ends came to 13 bases. This CDR3 has 18 residues. Germline V gives CDR1 MGHRA, CDR2 YSYEKL. CDR3 nucleotides: TGCGCCAGCAGCCAAGTGAAGGGGAGGATCTCTGGGGCCAACGTCCTGACTTTC. This codes for CASSQVKGRISGANVLTF.

V and J are TRBV7-9 and TRBJ2-4; D may be TRBD1 (6 bases). The germline CDR1 and CDR2 sequences are SEHNR and FQNEAQ (reference sequence). Between the trimmed V and J ends, which lost 5 bases and 4 bases, there was a span of 15 bases. The CDR3 is made up of 15 amino acids. The CDR3 here is CASSANRELKNIQYF. DNA of the CDR3: TGTGCCAGCAGCGCAAACAGGGAGCTGAAAAACATTCAGTACTTC.

The rearrangement joins TRBV29-1 to TRBJ2-7; D possibly corresponds to TRBD2 (5 bases). The germline CDR1 and CDR2 sequences are SQVTM and ANQGSEA. The CDR3 spans 12 residues. V lost 4 bases to trimming and J lost 9 bases, with 16 bases between them. The CDR3 DNA reads as TGCAGCGTTGTCTCGGGATACTCTTGGCAGTACTTC. Translated: CSVVSGYSWQYF.

About this clone itself: Other DNA sequences in this sample translate to the same CDR3. The DNA of the CDR3 is TGTGCCAGCAGCTCCCCGAATCAGCCCCAGCATTTT. This sequence encodes CASSSPNQPQHF. The chain links TRBV7-9 to TRBJ1-5; D remains ambiguous. The V and J ends lost 4 bases and 4 bases respectively, with 5 bases between them. The CDR3 has 12 amino acids. Germline-derived CDR1 and CDR2 are SEHNR and FQNEAQ (reference sequence).

The J gene is TRBJ1-4, the V gene TRBV7-8; TRBD1 is a possible D gene (5 bases). Germline CDR1 and CDR2: SGHVS and FQNEAQ. The CDR3 is made up of 15 amino acids. Trimming took 1 base from V and 1 from J, leaving 7 bases between them. The CDR3 here is CASSLVGGTNEKLFF. In DNA form, the CDR3 reads TGTGCCAGCAGCTTAGTGGGGGGAACTAATGAAAAACTGTTTTTT.

This clone was seen just once. This rearrangement joins TRBV10-3 to TRBJ2-1, with TRBD2 identical over 8 bases. CDR1 is ENHRY, CDR2 SYGVKD, per germline. The junction had 11 bases not matched to a gene; V was cut back by 0 bases and J by 4 bases. The CDR3 has 18 residues. CDR3 sequence reads: CAISESGVGAGAYNEQFF. The CDR3 DNA sequence: TGTGCCATCAGTGAGTCGGGGGTAGGAGCGGGAGCTTACAATGAGCAGTTCTTC.

The chain has TRBV28 and TRBJ1-2; 8 bases align to TRBD1. The germline V gene encodes CDR1 MDHEN and CDR2 SYDVKM. The junction had 1 base not matched to a gene; V was cut back by 2 bases and J by 8 bases. This CDR3 is built from 12 residues. CDR3 DNA sequence: TGTGCCAGCAGTTTACAGGGGGCCGGCTACACCTTC. Protein sequence: CASSLQGAGYTF.

The V call is TRBV25-1, the J call TRBJ2-3, with D hard to call. The ends were cut back, 4 bases at V and 5 bases at J, with 19 bases in the middle. The CDR3 has 16 amino acids. Germline-derived CDR1 and CDR2 are MGHDK and SYGVNS. CDR3 sequence reads: CASSAPQPLQLDTQYF. For the CDR3, the DNA is TGTGCCAGCAGTGCCCCTCAACCCCTCCAGCTAGATACGCAGTATTTT.

Only one count was recorded for this clone. The chain couples TRBV27 to TRBJ1-5; 12 nucleotides line up with TRBD1. CDR1 and CDR2 (germline): MNHEY, SMNVEV (reference sequence). Trimming removed 5 bases from V and 4 bases from J; junction bases left unmatched: 9. CDR3 length: 17 residues. CDR3 residues: CASSHGTGGDVNQPQHF. The CDR3 nucleotides are TGTGCCAGCAGTCATGGGACAGGGGGCGATGTGAATCAGCCCCAGCATTTT.

The chain combines TRBV12-2 with TRBJ2-4; the table's D gene call, TRBD1, was not cross checked with the DNA. TRBV12-2 is shown as a pseudogene. The CDR3 spans 15 residues. The CDR3 is CASRSRVVPKNIQYF. The CDR3 region has the DNA TGTGCAAGTCGCTCCAGGGTTGTTCCCAAAAACATTCAGTACTTC.

The chain combines TRBV15 with TRBJ2-7, with D tentatively TRBD2 (6 bases). CDR1 is LNHNV and CDR2 is YYDKDF in the germline V gene (reference sequence). The CDR3 is 15 amino acids. The germline V and J ends were trimmed by 0 bases and 2 bases, with 11 bases remaining between them. Here the CDR3 DNA reads TGTGCCACCAGCAGAGATGGCGGGGCCGCCTACGAGCAGTACTTC. Protein sequence: CATSRDGGAAYEQYF. The complete variable domain, with remaining parts taken from reference TRBV15 and TRBJ2-7, reads DAMVIQNPRYQVTQFGKPVTLSCSQTLNHNVMYWYQQKSSQAPKLLFHYYDKDFNNEADTPDNFQSRRPNTSFCFLDIRSPGLGDTAMYLCATSRDGGAAYEQYFGPGTRLTVT.

This clone was seen only a few times. A read error may account for a junction end that differs from germline. The chain has TRBV13 and TRBJ1-4; D not resolved. The germline CDR1 and CDR2 sequences are PRHDT and FYEKMQ (reference sequence). CDR3 length: 12 amino acids. CDR3: CASSAERALRVF. CDR3 nucleotide sequence: TGTGCCAGCAGCGCGGAAAGGGCCCTCCGTGTTTTT.

Comments on this clone: Other nucleotide sequences from this sample produce the same CDR3. This chain connects TRBV9 to TRBJ2-7, with 12 positions matching TRBD1. V lost 3 bases and J lost 1; bases outside the gene matches: 2. The length of the CDR3 is 15 residues. The germline CDR1 and CDR2 sequences are SGDLS and YYNGEE. The DNA for the CDR3 is TGTGCCAGCAGCGGGGGACAGGGGGCTTCCTACGAGCAGTACTTC. It encodes CASSGGQGASYEQYF.

Concerning this clone: This same CDR3 is encoded by further DNA sequences in the sample. This sequence joins TRBV6-6 and TRBJ1-2; D call uncertain. The germline CDR1 and CDR2 sequences are MNHNY and SVGAGI (reference sequence). This CDR3 is 13 amino acids long. Trimming cost V 5 bases and J 0 bases, with 7 bases left between them. The CDR3 region is CASSLRANYGYTF. The CDR3 region has the DNA TGTGCCAGCAGTCTGAGGGCTAACTATGGCTACACCTTC.

The rearrangement joins TRBV29-1 to TRBJ2-2; maybe TRBD1 (6 bases). Germline V gene lookup returns CDR1 SQVTM and CDR2 ANQGSEA. The CDR3 runs to 14 residues. Trimming stripped 5 bases from V and 4 bases from J, with 14 bases between. The CDR3 loop is CSVRITGITGELFF. In DNA form, the CDR3 reads TGCAGCGTTCGAATTACAGGGATCACCGGGGAGCTGTTTTTT.

This chain connects TRBV11-2 to TRBJ2-3; TRBD2 aligns across 7 bases. CDR1 SGHAT and CDR2 FQNNGV come from the germline V gene. The length of the CDR3 is 15 residues. V shed 5 bases and J 6 bases; nucleotides not matched to a gene: 11. This CDR3 is CASSPAGTIGDTQYF. CDR3 DNA sequence: TGTGCCAGCAGCCCCGCCGGGACTATTGGGGATACGCAGTATTTT.

The chain joins TRBV6-6 to TRBJ2-7, with D perhaps TRBD2 (6 bases). V lost 5 bases and J lost 2, with 13 bases in between. The CDR3 has 14 residues. Germline values: CDR1 MNHNY, CDR2 SVGAGI (reference sequence). CDR3 DNA sequence: TGTGCCAGCAGTCCCCAGGAGGGTCCCTACGAGCAGTACTTC. Translated: CASSPQEGPYEQYF.

V is TRBV11-2 and J is TRBJ2-7, with TRBD1 as a possible D gene (5 bases). This CDR3 contains 15 residues. The V end was cut by 1 base, the J end by 0 bases, with 10 bases between. CDR1 is SGHAT and CDR2 is FQNNGV in the germline V gene. CDR3 coding DNA: TGTGCCAGCAGCTTAGCATGGGGCAACTCCTACGAGCAGTACTTC. Translated: CASSLAWGNSYEQYF.

The rearrangement links TRBV13 to TRBJ1-1, with TRBD1 matching 11 bases. Looked up from germline, CDR1 is PRHDT and CDR2 is FYEKMQ (reference sequence). V gave up 5 bases and J gave up 7 bases; unmatched junction bases: 15. The CDR3 runs to 17 residues. CDR3 sequence: CASSPLGTGQGAVEAFF. For the CDR3, the DNA is TGTGCCAGCAGCCCCCTCGGGACTGGACAGGGGGCAGTTGAAGCTTTCTTT.

The chain joins TRBV6-5 to TRBJ1-2; 8 bases map to TRBD1. The CDR3 extends over 14 amino acids. CDR1 and CDR2 from the germline V gene are MNHEY and SVGAGI. V lost 6 bases and J lost 6; bases outside the gene matches: 9. The CDR3 nucleotides are TGTGCCAGCAGAATGTGGCAGGGGGCTAATGGCTACACCTTC. This encodes CASRMWQGANGYTF.

J is TRBJ2-1 and V is TRBV27; D might be TRBD1 (6 bases). From germline, CDR1 is MNHEY and CDR2 SMNVEV (reference sequence). The germline V and J ends were trimmed by 5 bases and 7 bases, with 12 bases remaining between them. The CDR3 covers 13 residues. CDR3 amino acids: CASSIPDRNEQFF. CDR3 DNA: TGTGCCAGCAGTATCCCGGACAGAAATGAGCAGTTCTTC.

This clone was seen a single time. V and J are TRBV7-9 and TRBJ2-1; TRBD2 agrees at 8 bases. The germline CDR1 and CDR2 sequences are SEHNR and FQNEAQ (reference sequence). J gave up 6 bases and V 10 bases, and 11 bases lay outside the gene matches. The CDR3 covers 14 residues. CDR3 residues: CATTNGGRSNEQFF. The CDR3 nucleotides are TGTGCCACCACGAACGGCGGGAGGAGCAATGAGCAGTTCTTC.

The V and J genes are TRBV21-1 and TRBJ1-4; TRBD1 is the table's D call, not checked against the DNA. TRBV21-1 is a recognized pseudogene. The length of the CDR3 is 16 residues. CDR3 bases: TGTGCCAGCAGCACAACAACAGGGTACCCTAATGAAAAACTGTTTTTT. Translating gives CASSTTTGYPNEKLFF.

The chain combines TRBV19 with TRBJ1-2; D gene ambiguous. The CDR3 sequence is 18 residues long. Germline CDR1 reads LNHDA; CDR2 reads SQIVND (reference sequence). V was trimmed by 6 bases and J by 8 bases, leaving 31 bases between them. CDR3 sequence reads: CASSPRNTARNPLGGYTF. CDR3 in DNA: TGTGCCAGTAGCCCCAGGAACACCGCACGAAACCCCCTCGGGGGCTACACCTTC. Together with reference TRBV19 and TRBJ1-2, the CDR3 gives the full variable domain: DGGITQSPKYLFRKEGQNVTLSCEQNLNHDAMYWYRQDPGQGLRLIYYSQIVNDFQKGDIAEGYSVSREKKESFPLTVTSAQKNPTAFYLCASSPRNTARNPLGGYTFGSGTRLTVV.

The V call is TRBV4-2, the J call TRBJ1-1, with D possibly matching TRBD1 (6 bases). Germline V gene data show CDR1 as LGHNA and CDR2 as YNFKEQ. This CDR3 spans 14 amino acids. Deletions cut 4 bases from V and 2 bases from J, with 11 bases between. The CDR3 sequence is CASSPTDSNTEAFF. In nucleotides, the CDR3 is TGTGCCAGCAGCCCCACGGACAGTAACACTGAAGCTTTCTTT.

The chain joins TRBV4-3 to TRBJ2-1; TRBD2 matches 14 bases. CDR1 is LGHNA and CDR2 is YSLEER in the germline V gene. The CDR3 has 17 amino acids. Unmatched junction bases numbered 8, after V lost 1 base and J lost 9 bases. CDR3 protein: CASSQAVAGLAGVEQFF. The DNA for the CDR3 is TGCGCCAGCAGCCAAGCCGTCGCGGGACTAGCGGGAGTTGAGCAGTTCTTC.

The chain carries TRBV19 and TRBJ2-7; 8 bases match TRBD1. The CDR3 extends over 14 amino acids. Germline trimming cut 4 bases from V and 4 bases from J; bases unmatched to any gene: 6. From germline, CDR1 is LNHDA and CDR2 SQIVND (reference sequence). CDR3 protein: CASSTLQGVYEQYF. The CDR3 DNA is TGTGCCAGTAGTACACTACAGGGGGTGTACGAGCAGTACTTC.

The chain carries TRBV29-1 and TRBJ2-3; 13 nucleotides line up with TRBD2. Trimming at V came to 6 bases and at J to 0 bases, leaving 3 bases not matched to a gene. This CDR3 contains 15 residues. CDR1 and CDR2 from the germline V gene are SQVTM and ANQGSEA. For the CDR3, the DNA is TGCAGCGTGGGGACTAGCGGGATTAGCACAGATACGCAGTATTTT. Its translation: CSVGTSGISTDTQYF.

The chain is built from TRBV27 and TRBJ1-5; D not resolved. Germline-derived CDR1 and CDR2 are MNHEY and SMNVEV (reference sequence). The CDR3 spans 13 residues. V lost 3 bases, J lost 0 bases, and 3 bases lay in between. The CDR3 nucleotides read TGTGCCAGCAGTTTCCATAGCAATCAGCCCCAGCATTTT. Translation gives CASSFHSNQPQHF.

The rearrangement links TRBV2 to TRBJ2-3; D unresolved. CDR3 length: 15 amino acids. The germline V and J ends were trimmed by 6 bases and 2 bases, with 15 bases remaining between them. The germline gives CDR1 SNHLY, CDR2 FYNNEI. The DNA for the CDR3 is TGTGCCAGCAGCACATGGAACCAGCACACAGATACGCAGTATTTT. Residues: CASSTWNQHTDTQYF. Variable domain in full (rest from reference TRBV2 and TRBJ2-3): EPEVTQTPSHQVTQMGQEVILRCVPISNHLYFYWYRQILGQKVEFLVSFYNNEISEKSEIFDDQFSVERPDGSNFTLKIRSTKLEDSAMYFCASSTWNQHTDTQYFGPGTRLTVL.